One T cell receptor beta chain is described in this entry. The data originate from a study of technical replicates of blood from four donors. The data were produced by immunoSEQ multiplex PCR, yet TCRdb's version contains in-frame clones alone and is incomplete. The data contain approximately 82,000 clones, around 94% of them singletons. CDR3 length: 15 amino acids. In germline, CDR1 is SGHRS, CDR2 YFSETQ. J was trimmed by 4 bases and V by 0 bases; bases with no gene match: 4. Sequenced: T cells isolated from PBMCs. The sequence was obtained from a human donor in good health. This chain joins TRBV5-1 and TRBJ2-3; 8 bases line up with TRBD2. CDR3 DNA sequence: TGCGCCAGCAGCTTGGAGCGGGAGATTTCAGATACGCAGTATTTT. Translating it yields CASSLEREISDTQYF.